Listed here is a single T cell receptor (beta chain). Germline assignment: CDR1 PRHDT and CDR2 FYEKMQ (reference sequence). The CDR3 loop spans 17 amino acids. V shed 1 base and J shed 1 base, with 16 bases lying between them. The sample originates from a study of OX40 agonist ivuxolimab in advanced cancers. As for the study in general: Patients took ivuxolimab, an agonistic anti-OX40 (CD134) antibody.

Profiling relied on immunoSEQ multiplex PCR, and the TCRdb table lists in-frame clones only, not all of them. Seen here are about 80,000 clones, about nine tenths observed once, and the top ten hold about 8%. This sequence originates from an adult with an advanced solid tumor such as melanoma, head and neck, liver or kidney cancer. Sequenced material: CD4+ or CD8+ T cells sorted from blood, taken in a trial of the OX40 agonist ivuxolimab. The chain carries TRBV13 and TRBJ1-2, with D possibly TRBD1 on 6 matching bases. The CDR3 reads CASSLVQGQNYNYGYTF. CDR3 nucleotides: TGTGCCAGCAGCTTAGTTCAGGGGCAGAACTATAACTATGGCTACACCTTC.